These T cell receptor beta chains were read from a single sample in a study of chemoradiotherapy in HPV16-positive cancers. Assay used: immunoSEQ multiplex PCR; TCRdb lists only in-frame clones, some missing. The profile shows roughly 28,000 clones, roughly nine tenths of them singletons. Sequences were derived from blood, sampled from a patient who underwent chemoradiotherapy. These TCRs come from a human donor with HPV-associated anogenital cancer. CDR3s include the opening cysteine and the closing phenylalanine or tryptophan. D genes are given only for firm matches. Rows give clone size only sometimes, using once, few, many, or a class for an expanded clone.

TRBV19	TRBJ2-1	-	TRBD1	CASSPYRGETYNEQFF	TGTGCCAGTAGTCCCTACAGGGGGGAAACCTACAATGAGCAGTTCTTC
TRBV7-9	TRBJ2-1	-	-	CASSPDGYNEQFF	TGTGCCAGCAGCCCGGACGGATACAATGAGCAGTTCTTC
TRBV27	TRBJ2-7	-	-	CASSFARDYEQYF	TGTGCCAGCAGTTTTGCCAGAGACTACGAGCAGTACTTC
TRBV2	TRBJ2-4	-	TRBD1	CASRTGTGKNIQYF	TGTGCCAGCAGGACCGGGACAGGGAAAAACATTCAGTACTTC
TRBV2	TRBJ2-7	-	-	CASRDSNRYEQYF	TGTGCCAGCCGGGACTCGAACCGCTACGAGCAGTACTTC
TRBV7-9	TRBJ1-6	-	-	CASSREDPPLHF	TGTGCCAGCAGCCGTGAAGACCCACCCCTCCACTTT
TRBV9	TRBJ2-1	-	-	CASSVEGWDYNEQFF	TGTGCCAGCAGCGTAGAAGGTTGGGACTACAATGAGCAGTTCTTC
TRBV4-1	TRBJ1-2	-	-	CASSQDPRVGGDGYTF	TGCGCCAGCAGCCAAGATCCTAGGGTAGGAGGTGATGGCTACACCTTC
TRBV7-9	TRBJ2-7	once	-	CASSLPAAPYEQYF	TGTGCCAGCAGCTTACCGGCGGCTCCCTACGAGCAGTACTTC
TRBV5-6	TRBJ2-5	-	-	CASSLQQGKQETQYF	TGTGCCAGCAGCTTACAACAGGGAAAACAAGAGACCCAGTACTTC
TRBV7-8	TRBJ1-5	-	-	CASSSSMAGNQPQHF	TGTGCCAGCAGCTCGTCTATGGCAGGCAATCAGCCCCAGCATTTT
TRBV6-5	TRBJ2-7	once	TRBD1	CASSDSGQGPYEQYF	TGTGCCAGCAGTGACTCGGGACAGGGTCCTTACGAGCAGTACTTC
TRBV6-6	TRBJ2-7	-	TRBD2	CASSWPGLGVYEQYF	TGTGCCAGCAGTTGGCCGGGACTAGGGGTCTACGAGCAGTACTTC
TRBV29-1	TRBJ2-1	-	-	CSVVLAINEQFF	TGCAGCGTTGTACTCGCTATCAATGAGCAGTTCTTC
TRBV10-3	TRBJ1-2	-	-	CAISETLGNYGYTF	TGTGCCATCAGCGAGACCCTGGGCAACTATGGCTACACCTTC
TRBV5-6	TRBJ1-5	-	TRBD1	CASSWDRGQPQHF	TGTGCCAGCAGCTGGGACAGGGGGCAGCCCCAGCATTTT
TRBV2	TRBJ1-4	-	-	CASSEKQGTQKLFF	TGTGCCAGCAGTGAGAAACAGGGTACGCAAAAACTGTTTTTT
TRBV28	TRBJ2-7	-	-	CASARGGTYEQYF	TGTGCCAGCGCCAGGGGGGGAACCTACGAGCAGTACTTC
TRBV5-6	TRBJ1-3	-	-	CASSFGGHSGNTIYF	TGTGCCAGCAGCTTTGGGGGACACTCTGGAAACACCATATATTTT
TRBV30	TRBJ2-7	-	-	CAWSVPIRGARGEQYF	TGTGCCTGGAGTGTACCGATTCGGGGGGCCAGGGGCGAGCAGTACTTC
TRBV19	TRBJ1-2	-	-	CASSIGRVYGYTF	TGTGCCAGTAGTATCGGGAGGGTCTATGGCTACACCTTC
TRBV28	TRBJ2-2	-	TRBD1	CASSYLLGQGISGELFF	TGTGCCAGCAGTTATCTACTGGGACAGGGGATTAGCGGGGAGCTGTTTTTT
TRBV7-2	TRBJ2-5	-	-	CASSSTGPQETQYF	TGTGCCAGCAGCTCCACAGGGCCCCAAGAGACCCAGTACTTC
TRBV2	TRBJ2-2	once	TRBD1	CARQGQANTGELFF	TGTGCCCGACAGGGACAGGCGAACACCGGGGAGCTGTTTTTT
TRBV4-3	TRBJ1-2	-	-	CASSQDFSGDWNYGYTF	TGCGCCAGCAGCCAAGATTTTTCGGGGGACTGGAACTATGGCTACACCTTC
TRBV11-1	TRBJ1-1	-	-	CASKSGRTEAFF	TGTGCCAGCAAGTCAGGGCGTACTGAAGCTTTCTTT
TRBV27	TRBJ1-4	-	-	CASSLSSSEKLFF	TGTGCCAGCAGTTTATCGAGTTCAGAAAAACTGTTTTTT
TRBV29-1	TRBJ2-2	-	-	CSVETQGLTGELFF	TGCAGCGTTGAAACTCAGGGTCTCACCGGGGAGCTGTTTTTT
TRBV20-1	TRBJ2-3	once	-	CSARLDTQYF	TGCAGTGCTAGATTAGATACGCAGTATTTT
TRBV15	TRBJ1-1	-	-	CATSRVRVVYSEAFF	TGTGCCACCAGCAGAGTGCGGGTGGTTTACTCTGAAGCTTTCTTT
TRBV27	TRBJ1-2	-	-	CASSFSSSYGYTF	TGTGCCAGCAGTTTCAGCTCGTCCTATGGCTACACCTTC
TRBV7-6	TRBJ2-3	-	TRBD2	CASSKVLAGTDTQYF	TGTGCCAGCAGCAAGGTACTAGCGGGCACAGATACGCAGTATTTT
TRBV27	TRBJ2-1	few	-	CASRSRGEQFF	TGTGCCAGCCGATCTCGAGGGGAGCAGTTCTTC
TRBV5-6	TRBJ2-5	-	-	CASSRRTLQETQYF	TGTGCCAGCAGCAGAAGGACACTCCAAGAGACCCAGTACTTC